This T cell receptor (beta chain) originates from a study of T-cell reconstitution after alpha-beta-depleted transplantation in children. Remarks on this clonotype: Its specificity is not known.

Study-level results: Surviving recipient T cells and thymic progenitors produced the high day-60 TCRbeta diversity seen in some patients. T-cell counts and diversity at one year post-transplant came mainly from newly produced T cells.

Unique molecular identifiers featured in how the TCRbeta library was prepared. TCRdb reprocessed the PCR reads with MiXCR, giving one entry per CDR3 protein. The sample consists of hundreds of thousands of distinct CDR3 sequences, around 14% of them appearing once. The V gene lost 4 bases and the J gene lost 0 bases, with 10 bases spanning the gap. The germline V gene has CDR1 LNHDA and CDR2 SQIVND (reference sequence). The CDR3 is 15 residues long. The V call is TRBV19, the J call TRBJ1-3; D possibly corresponds to TRBD1 (6 bases). The TCR comes from a girl aged 2 to 9 with congenital amegakaryocytic thrombocytopenia, due to receive a stem cell transplant. The sample here was PBMCs, taken before TCRalphabeta/CD19-depleted stem cell transplant. The CDR3 is CASSTTGFSGNTIYF. The CDR3, as DNA: TGTGCCAGTAGTACGACAGGTTTCTCTGGAAACACCATATATTTT.